A selection of T cell receptor beta chains follows, all from one sample in a study of identical twins. TCRdb reprocessed the 5' RACE reads with MiXCR, giving one entry per CDR3 protein. The data show 400,000 to 550,000 distinct CDR3 sequences, 20% to 25% seen once. The same specimen was also included in a second study, on T cells expressing NK-cell markers.

Sequenced input: CD4+ T cells sorted from blood. Every receptor here comes from a woman younger than 30 in good health. Each CDR3 is given with its conserved first and last residue.

CDR3 protein	V gene	J gene
CSARGGVHEQYF	TRBV20-1	TRBJ2-7
CASRGGTGVGEQYF	TRBV6-1	TRBJ2-7
CASIRQGAYEQYF	TRBV2	TRBJ2-7
CASSLNAGNTGELFF	TRBV7-3	TRBJ2-2
CSAPRASGANVLTF	TRBV20-1	TRBJ2-6
CASGKGPEVYNEQFF	TRBV5-1	TRBJ2-1
CASRPTSGVYETQYF	TRBV2	TRBJ2-5
CASSRRNTEAFF	TRBV6-5	TRBJ1-1
CASRGPAGGTDTQYF	TRBV7-2	TRBJ2-3
CASSYYGQGYEQYF	TRBV6-5	TRBJ2-7
CSARAYSGVINTGELFF	TRBV20-1	TRBJ2-2
CSARDLADTEAFF	TRBV20-1	TRBJ1-1
CSATAGLTDTQYF	TRBV20-1	TRBJ2-3
CASSRIAGGPFYEQYF	TRBV11-2	TRBJ2-7
CAWSWAGVPLMQYF	TRBV30	TRBJ2-7
CASVGRAGMDTQYF	TRBV6-1	TRBJ2-3
CASSYTGNTEAFF	TRBV6-5	TRBJ1-1
CSATLWGSSSTDTQYF	TRBV20-1	TRBJ2-3